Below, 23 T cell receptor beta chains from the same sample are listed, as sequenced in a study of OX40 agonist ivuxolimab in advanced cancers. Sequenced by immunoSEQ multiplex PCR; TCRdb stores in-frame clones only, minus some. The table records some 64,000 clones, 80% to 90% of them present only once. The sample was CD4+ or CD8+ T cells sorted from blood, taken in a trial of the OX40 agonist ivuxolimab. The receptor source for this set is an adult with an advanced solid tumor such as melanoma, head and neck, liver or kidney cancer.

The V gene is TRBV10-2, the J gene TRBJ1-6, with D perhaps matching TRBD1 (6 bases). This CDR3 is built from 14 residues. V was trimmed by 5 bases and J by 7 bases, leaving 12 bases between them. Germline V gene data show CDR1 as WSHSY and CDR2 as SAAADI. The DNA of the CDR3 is TGCGCCAGCAGTTCTGGGGGCAACAATTCACCCCTCCACTTT. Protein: CASSSGGNNSPLHF.

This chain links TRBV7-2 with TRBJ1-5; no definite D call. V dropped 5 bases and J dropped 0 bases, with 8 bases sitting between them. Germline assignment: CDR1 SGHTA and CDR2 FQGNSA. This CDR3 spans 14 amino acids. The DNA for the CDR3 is TGTGCCAGCAGCCACTCGAATAGCAATCAGCCCCAGCATTTT. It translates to CASSHSNSNQPQHF.

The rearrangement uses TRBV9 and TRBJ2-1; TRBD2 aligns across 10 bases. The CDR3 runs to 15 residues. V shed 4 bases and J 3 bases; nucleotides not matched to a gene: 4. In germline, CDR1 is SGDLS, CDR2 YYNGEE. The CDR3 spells CASSPTSGNYNEQFF. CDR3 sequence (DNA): TGTGCCAGCAGCCCTACTAGCGGGAACTACAATGAGCAGTTCTTC.

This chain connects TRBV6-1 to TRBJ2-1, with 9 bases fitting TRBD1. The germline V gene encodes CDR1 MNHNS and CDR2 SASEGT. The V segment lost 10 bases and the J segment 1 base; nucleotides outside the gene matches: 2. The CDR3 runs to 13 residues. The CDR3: CATGTGSYNEQFF. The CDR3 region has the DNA TGTGCCACCGGGACAGGGTCCTACAATGAGCAGTTCTTC.

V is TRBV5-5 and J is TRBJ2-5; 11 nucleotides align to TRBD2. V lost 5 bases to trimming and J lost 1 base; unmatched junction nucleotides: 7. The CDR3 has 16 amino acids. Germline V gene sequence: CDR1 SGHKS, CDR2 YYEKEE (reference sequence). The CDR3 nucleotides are TGTGCCAGCAGGGCGGGGCTAGCGGGGGGCCAAGAGACCCAGTACTTC. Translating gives CASRAGLAGGQETQYF.

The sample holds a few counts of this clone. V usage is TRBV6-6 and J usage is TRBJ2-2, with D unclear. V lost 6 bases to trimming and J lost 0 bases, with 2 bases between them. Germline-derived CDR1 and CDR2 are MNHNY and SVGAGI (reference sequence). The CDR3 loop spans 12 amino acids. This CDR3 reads CASSPNTGELFF. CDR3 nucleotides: TGTGCCAGCAGCCCGAACACCGGGGAGCTGTTTTTT.

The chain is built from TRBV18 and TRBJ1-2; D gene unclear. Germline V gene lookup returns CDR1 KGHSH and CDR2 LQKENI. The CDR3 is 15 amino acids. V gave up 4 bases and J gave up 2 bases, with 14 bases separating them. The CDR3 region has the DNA TGTGCCAGCTCACGGGTGCTGGAAAGCAACTATGGCTACACCTTC. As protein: CASSRVLESNYGYTF.

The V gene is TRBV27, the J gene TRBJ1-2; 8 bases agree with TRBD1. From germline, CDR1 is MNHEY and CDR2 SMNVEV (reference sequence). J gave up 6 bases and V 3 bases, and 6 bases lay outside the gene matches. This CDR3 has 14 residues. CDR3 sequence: CASSLWQGANGYTF. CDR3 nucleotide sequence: TGTGCCAGCAGTTTGTGGCAGGGGGCGAATGGCTACACCTTC.

DNA of the CDR3: TGTGCCACCAGCAGAGATTACGCTAGCGGCAGCTCCTACGAGCAGTACTTC. Residues: CATSRDYASGSSYEQYF. The chain joins TRBV15 to TRBJ2-7, with 7 bases matching TRBD2. CDR1 LNHNV and CDR2 YYDKDF come from the germline V gene (reference sequence). The CDR3 is 17 residues long. J was trimmed by 0 bases and V by 0 bases; bases with no gene match: 8.

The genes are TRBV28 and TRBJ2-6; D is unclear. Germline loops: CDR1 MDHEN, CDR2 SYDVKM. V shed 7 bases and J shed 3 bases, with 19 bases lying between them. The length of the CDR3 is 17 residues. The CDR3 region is CASTKVTGPGGANVLTF. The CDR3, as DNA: TGTGCCAGCACTAAAGTCACCGGCCCCGGTGGGGCCAACGTCCTGACTTTC.

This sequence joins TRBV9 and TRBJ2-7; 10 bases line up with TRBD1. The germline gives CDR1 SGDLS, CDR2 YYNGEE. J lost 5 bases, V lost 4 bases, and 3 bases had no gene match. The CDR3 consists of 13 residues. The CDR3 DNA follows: TGTGCCAGCAGCTCTGGACAGGGGGACGAGCAGTACTTC. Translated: CASSSGQGDEQYF.

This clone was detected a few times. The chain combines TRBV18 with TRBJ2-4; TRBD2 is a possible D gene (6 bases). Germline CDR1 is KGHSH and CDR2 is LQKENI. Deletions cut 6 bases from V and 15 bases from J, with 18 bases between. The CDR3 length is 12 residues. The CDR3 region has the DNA TGTGCCAGCTCTGACCAGGAGGGGTTGGTGTACTTC. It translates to CASSDQEGLVYF.

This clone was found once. Here the CDR3 reads CASSGQGTANTGELFF. The CDR3, as DNA: TGTGCCAGCAGTGGACAGGGGACTGCGAACACCGGGGAGCTGTTTTTT. The gene calls are TRBV2 and TRBJ2-2, with TRBD1 matching over 8 bases. V trimming: 4 bases; J trimming: 0 bases; junction bases outside the gene matches: 4. The germline gives CDR1 SNHLY, CDR2 FYNNEI. The CDR3 consists of 16 residues.

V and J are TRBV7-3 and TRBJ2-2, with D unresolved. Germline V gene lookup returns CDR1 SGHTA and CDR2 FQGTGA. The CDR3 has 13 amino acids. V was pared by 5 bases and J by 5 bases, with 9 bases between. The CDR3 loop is CASSRVGTGELFF. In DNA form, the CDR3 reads TGTGCCAGCAGCCGCGTGGGGACCGGGGAGCTGTTTTTT. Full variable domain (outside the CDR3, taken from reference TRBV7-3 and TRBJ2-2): GAGVSQTPSNKVTEKGKYVELRCDPISGHTALYWYRQSLGQGPEFLIYFQGTGAADDSGLPNDRFFAVRPEGSVSTLKIQRTERGDSAVYLCASSRVGTGELFFGEGSRLTVL.

The CDR3 DNA is TGTGCCAGCAGCTTTCCCGACAGACGGGCTGAAGCTTTCTTT. Amino acid sequence: CASSFPDRRAEAFF. V is TRBV7-9 and J is TRBJ1-1; the D gene is possibly TRBD1 (5 bases). The CDR3 runs 14 residues. The V gene lost 3 bases and the J gene lost 6 bases, with 14 bases spanning the gap. Germline CDR1 and CDR2: SEHNR and FQNEAQ (reference sequence).

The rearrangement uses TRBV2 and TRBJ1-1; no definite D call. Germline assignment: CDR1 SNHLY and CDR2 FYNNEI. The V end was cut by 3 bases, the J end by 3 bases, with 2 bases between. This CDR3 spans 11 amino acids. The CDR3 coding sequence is TGTGCCAGCAGTGAGTACACTGAAGCTTTCTTT. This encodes CASSEYTEAFF.

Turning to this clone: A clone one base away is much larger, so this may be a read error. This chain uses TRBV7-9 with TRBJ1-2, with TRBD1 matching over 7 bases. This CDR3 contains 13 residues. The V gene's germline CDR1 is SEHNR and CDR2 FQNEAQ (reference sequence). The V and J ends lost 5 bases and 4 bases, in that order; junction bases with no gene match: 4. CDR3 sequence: CASSPQGTYGYTF. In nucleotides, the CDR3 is TGTGCCAGCAGCCCACAGGGGACCTATGGCTACACCTTC.

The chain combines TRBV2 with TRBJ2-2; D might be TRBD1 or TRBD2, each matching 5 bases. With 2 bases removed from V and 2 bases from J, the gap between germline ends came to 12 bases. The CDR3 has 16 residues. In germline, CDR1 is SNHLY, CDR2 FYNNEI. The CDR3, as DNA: TGTGCCAGCAGTGAACAGGGACGGAAAAACACCGGGGAGCTGTTTTTT. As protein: CASSEQGRKNTGELFF. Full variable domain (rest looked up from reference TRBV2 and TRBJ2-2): EPEVTQTPSHQVTQMGQEVILRCVPISNHLYFYWYRQILGQKVEFLVSFYNNEISEKSEIFDDQFSVERPDGSNFTLKIRSTKLEDSAMYFCASSEQGRKNTGELFFGEGSRLTVL.

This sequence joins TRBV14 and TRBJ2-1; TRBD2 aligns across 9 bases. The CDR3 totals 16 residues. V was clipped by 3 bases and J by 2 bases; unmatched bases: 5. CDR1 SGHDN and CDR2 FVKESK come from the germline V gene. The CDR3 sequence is CASSHIPSGTYNEQFF. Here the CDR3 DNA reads TGTGCCAGCAGCCATATCCCTAGCGGGACCTACAATGAGCAGTTCTTC.

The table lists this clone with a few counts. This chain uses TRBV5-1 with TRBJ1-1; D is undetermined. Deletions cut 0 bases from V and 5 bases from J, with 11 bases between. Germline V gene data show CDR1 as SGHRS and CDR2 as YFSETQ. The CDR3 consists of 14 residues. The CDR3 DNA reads TGCGCCAGCAGCTTGGAACAGCCGGGAACTGAAGCTTTCTTT. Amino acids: CASSLEQPGTEAFF.

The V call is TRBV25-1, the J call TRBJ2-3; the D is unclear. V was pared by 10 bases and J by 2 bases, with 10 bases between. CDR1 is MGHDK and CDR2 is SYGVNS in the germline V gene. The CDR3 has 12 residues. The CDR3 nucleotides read TGTGCCACCCGAGGCGACACAGATACGCAGTATTTT. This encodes CATRGDTDTQYF.

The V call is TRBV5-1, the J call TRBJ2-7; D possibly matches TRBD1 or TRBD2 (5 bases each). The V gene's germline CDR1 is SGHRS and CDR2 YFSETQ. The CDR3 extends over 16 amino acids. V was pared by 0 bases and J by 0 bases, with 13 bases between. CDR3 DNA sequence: TGCGCCAGCAGCTTGGGAGGGGCCTACCTCTCCTACGAGCAGTACTTC. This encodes CASSLGGAYLSYEQYF.

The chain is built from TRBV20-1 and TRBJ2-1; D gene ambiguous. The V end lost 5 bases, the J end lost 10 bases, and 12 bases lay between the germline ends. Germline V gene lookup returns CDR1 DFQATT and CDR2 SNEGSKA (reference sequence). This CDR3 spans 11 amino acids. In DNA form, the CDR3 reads TGCAGTGCTCTTGGGCCGGGCGAGCAGTTCTTC. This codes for CSALGPGEQFF.